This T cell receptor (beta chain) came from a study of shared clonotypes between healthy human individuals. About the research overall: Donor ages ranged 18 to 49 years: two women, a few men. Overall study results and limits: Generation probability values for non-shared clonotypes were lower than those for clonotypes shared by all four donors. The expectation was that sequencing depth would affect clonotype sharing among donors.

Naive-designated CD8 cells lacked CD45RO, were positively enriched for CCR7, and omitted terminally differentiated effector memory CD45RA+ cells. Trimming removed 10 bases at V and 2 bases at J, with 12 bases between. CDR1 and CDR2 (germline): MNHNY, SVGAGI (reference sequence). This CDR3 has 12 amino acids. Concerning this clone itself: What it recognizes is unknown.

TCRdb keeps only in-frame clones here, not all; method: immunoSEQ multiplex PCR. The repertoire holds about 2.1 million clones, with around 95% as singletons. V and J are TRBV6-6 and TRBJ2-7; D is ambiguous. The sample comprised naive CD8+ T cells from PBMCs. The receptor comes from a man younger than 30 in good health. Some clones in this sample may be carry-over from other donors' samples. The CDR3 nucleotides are TGTGCCACCTCATCAATAACCTACGAGCAGTACTTC. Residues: CATSSITYEQYF.